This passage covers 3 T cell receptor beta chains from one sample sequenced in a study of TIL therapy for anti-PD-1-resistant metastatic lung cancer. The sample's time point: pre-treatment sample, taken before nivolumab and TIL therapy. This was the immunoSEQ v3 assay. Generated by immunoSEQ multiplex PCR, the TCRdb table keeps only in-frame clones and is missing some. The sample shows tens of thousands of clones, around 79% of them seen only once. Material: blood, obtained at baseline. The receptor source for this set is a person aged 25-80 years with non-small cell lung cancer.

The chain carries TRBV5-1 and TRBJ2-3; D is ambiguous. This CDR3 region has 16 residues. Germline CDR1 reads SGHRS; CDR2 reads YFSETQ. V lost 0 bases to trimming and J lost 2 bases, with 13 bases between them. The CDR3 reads CASSLAAVRHTDTQYF. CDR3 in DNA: TGCGCCAGCAGCTTGGCCGCGGTCAGACACACAGATACGCAGTATTTT.

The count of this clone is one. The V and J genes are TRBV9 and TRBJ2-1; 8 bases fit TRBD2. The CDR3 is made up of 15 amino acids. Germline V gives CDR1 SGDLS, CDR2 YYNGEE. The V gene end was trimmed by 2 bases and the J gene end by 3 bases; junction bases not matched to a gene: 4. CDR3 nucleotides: TGTGCCAGCAGCGTCCTAGCGGGTAACTACAATGAGCAGTTCTTC. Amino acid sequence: CASSVLAGNYNEQFF.

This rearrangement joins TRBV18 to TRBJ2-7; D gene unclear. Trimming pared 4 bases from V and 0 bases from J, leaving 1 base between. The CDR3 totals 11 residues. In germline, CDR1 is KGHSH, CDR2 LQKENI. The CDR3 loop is CASSLSYEQYF. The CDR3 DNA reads TGTGCCAGCTCACTCTCCTACGAGCAGTACTTC.